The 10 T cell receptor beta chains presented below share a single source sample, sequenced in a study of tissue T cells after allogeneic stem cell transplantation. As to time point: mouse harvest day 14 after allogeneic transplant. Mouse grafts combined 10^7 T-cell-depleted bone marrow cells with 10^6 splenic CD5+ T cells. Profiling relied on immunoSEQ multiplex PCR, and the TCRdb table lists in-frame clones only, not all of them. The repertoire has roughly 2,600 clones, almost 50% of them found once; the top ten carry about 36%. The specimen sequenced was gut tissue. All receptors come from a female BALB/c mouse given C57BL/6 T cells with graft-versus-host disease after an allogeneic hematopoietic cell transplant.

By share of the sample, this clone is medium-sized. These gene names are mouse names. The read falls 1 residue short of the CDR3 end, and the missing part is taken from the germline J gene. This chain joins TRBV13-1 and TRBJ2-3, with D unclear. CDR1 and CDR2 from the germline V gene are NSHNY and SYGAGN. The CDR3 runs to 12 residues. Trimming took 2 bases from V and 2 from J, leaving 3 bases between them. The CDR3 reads CASSEAAETLYF. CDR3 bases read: TGTGCCAGCAGTGAAGCTGCAGAAACGCTGTAT.

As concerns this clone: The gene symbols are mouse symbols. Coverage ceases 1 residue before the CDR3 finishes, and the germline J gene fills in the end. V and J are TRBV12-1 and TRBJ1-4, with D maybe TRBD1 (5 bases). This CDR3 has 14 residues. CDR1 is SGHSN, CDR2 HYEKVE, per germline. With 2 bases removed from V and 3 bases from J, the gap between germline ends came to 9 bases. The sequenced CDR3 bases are TGTGCCAGCTCTCCCGACAGCACCAACGAAAGATTATTT. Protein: CASSPDSTNERLF. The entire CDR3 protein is CASSPDSTNERLFF.

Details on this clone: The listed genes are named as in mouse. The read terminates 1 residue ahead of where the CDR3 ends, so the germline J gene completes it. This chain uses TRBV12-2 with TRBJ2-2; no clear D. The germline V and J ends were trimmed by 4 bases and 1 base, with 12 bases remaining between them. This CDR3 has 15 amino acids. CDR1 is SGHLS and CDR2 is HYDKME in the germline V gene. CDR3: CASSLPRKNTGQLYF. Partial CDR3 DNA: TGTGCCAGCTCCCTCCCGCGCAAAAACACCGGGCAGCTCTAC. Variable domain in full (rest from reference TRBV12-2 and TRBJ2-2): NSGVVQSPRYIIKGKGERSILKCIPISGHLSVAWYQQTQGQELKFFIQHYDKMERDKGNLPSRFSVQQFDDYHSEMNMSALELEDSAVYFCASSLPRKNTGQLYFGEGSKLTVL.

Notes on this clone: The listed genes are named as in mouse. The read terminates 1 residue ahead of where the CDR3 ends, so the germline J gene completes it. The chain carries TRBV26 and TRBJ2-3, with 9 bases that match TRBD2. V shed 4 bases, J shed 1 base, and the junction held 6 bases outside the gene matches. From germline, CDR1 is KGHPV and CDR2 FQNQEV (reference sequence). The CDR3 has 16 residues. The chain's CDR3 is CASSPRLGAGAETLYF. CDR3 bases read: TGTGCCAGCAGTCCCCGACTGGGGGCTGGTGCAGAAACGCTGTAT.

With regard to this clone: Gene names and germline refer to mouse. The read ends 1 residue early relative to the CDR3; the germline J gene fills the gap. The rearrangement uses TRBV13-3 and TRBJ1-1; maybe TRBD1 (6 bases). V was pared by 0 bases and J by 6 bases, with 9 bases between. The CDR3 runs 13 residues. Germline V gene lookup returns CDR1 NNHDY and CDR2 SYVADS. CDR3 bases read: TGTGCCAGCAGTGATGACAGGGTAGCAGAAGTCTTC. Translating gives CASSDDRVAEVF. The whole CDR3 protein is CASSDDRVAEVFF.

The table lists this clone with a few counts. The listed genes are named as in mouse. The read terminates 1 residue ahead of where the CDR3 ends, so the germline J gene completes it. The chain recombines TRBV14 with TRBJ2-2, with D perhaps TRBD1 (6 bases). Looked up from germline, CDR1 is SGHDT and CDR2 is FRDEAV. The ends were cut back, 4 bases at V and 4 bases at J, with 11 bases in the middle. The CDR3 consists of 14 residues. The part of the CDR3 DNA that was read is TGTGCCAGCAGTGAGACAGGTCCCACCGGGCAGCTCTAC. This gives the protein CASSETGPTGQLY. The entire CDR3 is CASSETGPTGQLYF.

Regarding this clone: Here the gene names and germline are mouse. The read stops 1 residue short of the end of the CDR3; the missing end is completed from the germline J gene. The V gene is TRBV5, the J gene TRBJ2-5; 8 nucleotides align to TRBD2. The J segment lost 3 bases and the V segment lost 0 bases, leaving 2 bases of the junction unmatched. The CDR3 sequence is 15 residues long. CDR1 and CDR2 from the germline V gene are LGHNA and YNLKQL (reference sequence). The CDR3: CASSQELGGQDTQYF. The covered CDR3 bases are TGTGCCAGCAGCCAAGAGTTGGGGGGGCAAGACACCCAGTAC.

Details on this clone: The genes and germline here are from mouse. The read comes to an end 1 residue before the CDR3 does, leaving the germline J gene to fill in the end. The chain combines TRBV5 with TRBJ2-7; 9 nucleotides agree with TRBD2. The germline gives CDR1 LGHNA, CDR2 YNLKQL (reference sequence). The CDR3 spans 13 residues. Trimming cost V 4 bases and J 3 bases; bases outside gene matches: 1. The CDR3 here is CASSPDWGYEQYF. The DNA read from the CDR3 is TGTGCCAGCAGCCCGGACTGGGGCTATGAACAGTAC.

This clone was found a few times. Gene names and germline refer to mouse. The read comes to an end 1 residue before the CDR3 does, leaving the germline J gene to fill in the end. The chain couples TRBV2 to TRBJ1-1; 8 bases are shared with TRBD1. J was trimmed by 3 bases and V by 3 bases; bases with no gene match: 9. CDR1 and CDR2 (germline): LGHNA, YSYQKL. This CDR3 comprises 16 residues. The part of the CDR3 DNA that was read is TGTGCCAGCAGCCATCCTACAGGGGGTGGAGACACAGAAGTCTTC. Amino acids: CASSHPTGGGDTEVF. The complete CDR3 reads CASSHPTGGGDTEVFF. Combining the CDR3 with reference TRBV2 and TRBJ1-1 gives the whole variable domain DPKIIQKPKYLVAVTGSEKILICEQYLGHNAMYWYRQSAKKPLEFMFSYSYQKLMDNQTASSRFQPQSSKKNHLDLQITALKPDDSATYFCASSHPTGGGDTEVFFGKGTRLTVV.

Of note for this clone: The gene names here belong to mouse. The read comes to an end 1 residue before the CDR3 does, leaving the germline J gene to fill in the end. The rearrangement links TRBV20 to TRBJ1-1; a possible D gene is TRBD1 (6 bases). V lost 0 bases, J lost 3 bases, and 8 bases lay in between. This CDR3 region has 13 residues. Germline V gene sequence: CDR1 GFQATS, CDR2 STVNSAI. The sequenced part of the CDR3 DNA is TGTGGTGCTAGGGATCAGGGGCACACAGAAGTCTTC. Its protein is CGARDQGHTEVF. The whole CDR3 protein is CGARDQGHTEVFF. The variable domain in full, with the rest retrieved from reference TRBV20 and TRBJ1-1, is GALVYQYPRRTICKSGTSMRMECQAVGFQATSVAWYRQSPQKTFELIALSTVNSAIKYEQNFTQEKFPISHPNLSFSSMTVLNAYLEDRGLYLCGARDQGHTEVFFGKGTRLTVV.